One T cell receptor beta chain is described in this entry. Its antigen remains unknown. Measured with immunoSEQ multiplex PCR; TCRdb has only the in-frame clones, and not every one. This table holds 150,000 to 200,000 clones, around 90% found once. This record comes from a study of T cell responses to AZD1222 COVID-19 vaccine. Germline loops: CDR1 LNHDA, CDR2 SQIVND (reference sequence). Trimming cost V 5 bases and J 7 bases; bases outside gene matches: 12. The CDR3 runs 15 residues. Study-level results: Targeting of unmutated variant regions was reportedly seen in nearly half of spike-specific TCRs. In all cases, repertoires were sampled only after the peak T cell response. Among the donors, most were white British and more were female, and clonal diversity was possibly underestimated.

Specimen: peripheral blood, collected 28 days after the second AZD1222 dose. The clonotype comes from an adult who received the AZD1222 COVID-19 vaccine. The chain employs TRBV19 and TRBJ2-7; the match to TRBD2 covers 9 bases. CDR3: CASSPSVAGAGEQYF. Written as DNA, the CDR3 is TGTGCCAGTAGTCCCTCAGTAGCGGGAGCGGGGGAGCAGTACTTC.